Each of the 3 T cell receptor beta chains below was sequenced from the same sample in a study of blood T cell repertoires in COVID-19. Libraries were prepared by immunoSEQ multiplex PCR; TCRdb keeps only in-frame clonotypes and omits some of them. The sample consists of over 200,000 clones, around 83% of them appearing once. The sequencing input was peripheral blood. The receptors derive from a man in his forties with active or convalescent COVID-19.

V gene TRBV27 combines with J gene TRBJ1-6; the match to TRBD1 covers 7 bases. Germline lookup yields CDR1 MNHEY and CDR2 SMNVEV (reference sequence). The length of the CDR3 is 16 residues. The ends lost 5 bases at V and 7 bases at J; junction bases unmatched: 11. CDR3 bases: TGTGCCAGCAGTGATGGACACAGGGGAACCAATTCACCCCTCCACTTT. Protein: CASSDGHRGTNSPLHF.

This clone came up a few times. This sequence joins TRBV7-3 and TRBJ1-6; TRBD1 is a possible D gene (5 bases). V was clipped by 2 bases and J by 9 bases, with 17 bases between them. This CDR3 has 16 amino acids. The germline gives CDR1 SGHTA, CDR2 FQGTGA. The chain's CDR3 is CASSLLSDSRSSPLHF. CDR3 bases: TGTGCCAGCAGCTTATTGAGTGACAGCCGCAGTTCACCCCTCCACTTT.

This clone appeared once. The chain carries TRBV30 and TRBJ2-5; 7 bases are a match to TRBD1. Trimming removed 0 bases from V and 7 bases from J; junction bases left unmatched: 8. Germline V gives CDR1 GTSNPN, CDR2 SVGIG (reference sequence). The CDR3 is made up of 14 amino acids. CDR3 residues: CAWSVQGPQSTQYF. CDR3 bases: TGTGCCTGGAGTGTACAGGGGCCCCAGTCGACCCAGTACTTC.